The 9 T cell receptor beta chains listed next were all sequenced from one sample in a study of T cells after yellow fever vaccination. A single record per CDR3 protein comes from TCRdb applying MiXCR to the 5' RACE reads. This table holds 100,000 to 150,000 distinct CDR3 sequences, roughly 8.2% found once. Here the sequenced sample was CD8+ T cells sorted from PBMCs, taken on the day of the yellow fever booster vaccination. These receptors were taken from a man aged 18 to 29 who received the YFV17D yellow fever vaccine.

In its sample, this clonotype was seen a few times. V is TRBV7-3 and J is TRBJ2-1; D might be TRBD2 (5 bases). The V gene's germline CDR1 is SGHTA and CDR2 FQGTGA. The CDR3 is made up of 15 amino acids. V was cut by 5 bases and J by 0 bases, with 11 bases left in between. CDR3 sequence reads: CASSQRRSSYNEQFF. The CDR3 DNA follows: TGTGCCAGCAGCCAGCGGCGCAGCTCCTACAATGAGCAGTTCTTC.

This chain uses TRBV12-3 or TRBV12-4 with TRBJ1-4; the D gene is possibly TRBD1 (5 bases). The CDR3 sequence is 15 residues long. Trimming removed 6 bases at V and 8 bases at J, with 19 bases between. Here the CDR3 DNA reads TGTGCCAGCAGCTCCCAGGGATACTGGACCGAAAAACTGTTTTTT. Protein: CASSSQGYWTEKLFF.

This clonotype turned up a few times. The V gene is TRBV11-3, the J gene TRBJ2-6; D perhaps matches TRBD1 (5 bases). V shed 1 base and J shed 1 base, with 14 bases lying between them. CDR1 is SGHNT, CDR2 YENEEA, per germline. The CDR3 is 18 amino acids. DNA for the CDR3: TGTGCCAGCAGCTTAGGGGCAGGGTGTTTATCTGGGGCCAACGTCCTGACTTTC. The encoded protein is CASSLGAGCLSGANVLTF.

The chain joins TRBV6-6 to TRBJ1-5; D unresolved. Trimming pared 2 bases from V and 3 bases from J, leaving 8 bases between. The CDR3 has 14 residues. CDR1 is MNHNY and CDR2 is SVGAGI in the germline V gene (reference sequence). CDR3 bases: TGTGCCAGCAGTTACCCGGGATTCAATCAGCCCCAGCATTTT. Translating gives CASSYPGFNQPQHF.

The rearrangement links TRBV29-1 to TRBJ1-1; D unresolved. This CDR3 contains 12 residues. The ends were cut back, 4 bases at V and 4 bases at J, with 10 bases in the middle. The V gene's germline CDR1 is SQVTM and CDR2 ANQGSEA. CDR3 DNA sequence: TGCAGCGTTGGACGAGGCAGCACTGAAGCTTTCTTT. Translation: CSVGRGSTEAFF.

This sequence joins TRBV11-2 and TRBJ2-5; the D gene is possibly TRBD2 (5 bases). This CDR3 comprises 12 residues. Trimming shortened V by 6 bases and J by 5 bases, and 10 bases separated the two germline ends. Germline CDR1 is SGHAT and CDR2 is FQNNGV. As DNA, the CDR3 is TGTGCCAGCAGGCCTTCGGGGGAGACCCAGTACTTC. Encoded protein: CASRPSGETQYF.

This clonotype was seen a handful of times. The chain links TRBV9 to TRBJ2-3, with 10 nucleotides matching TRBD2. Germline CDR1 is SGDLS and CDR2 is YYNGEE. CDR3 size: 16 residues. J lost 4 bases, V lost 4 bases, and 9 bases had no gene match. The CDR3 DNA follows: TGTGCCAGCAGCACAGGGACTAGCGACATCGCAGATACGCAGTATTTT. Translation: CASSTGTSDIADTQYF.

The chain carries TRBV7-6 and TRBJ2-7; D gene uncertain. V lost 5 bases and J lost 2, with 16 bases in between. The CDR3 is 15 amino acids. In germline, CDR1 is SGHVS, CDR2 FNYEAQ. In nucleotides, the CDR3 is TGTGCCAGCAGCGAGACGCTAGGGAACGCCTACGAGCAGTACTTC. It translates to CASSETLGNAYEQYF.

This clonotype came up many times. The chain joins TRBV7-2 to TRBJ2-1; D possibly matches TRBD1 or TRBD2 (6 bases each). The CDR3 has 16 residues. Per the germline V gene, CDR1 is SGHTA and CDR2 is FQGNSA. The ends were cut back, 1 base at V and 9 bases at J, with 19 bases in the middle. The CDR3 DNA reads as TGTGCCAGCAGCTTAGAGTTTCCGGGGGCGGGCGGTGAGCAGTTCTTC. It specifies CASSLEFPGAGGEQFF.